These 25 T cell receptor beta chains came from one sample sequenced in a study of T cell responses to AZD1222 COVID-19 vaccine. The data were produced by immunoSEQ multiplex PCR, yet TCRdb's version contains in-frame clones alone and is incomplete. Among roughly 130,000 clones listed, 70% to 90% were seen once. The sample here was peripheral blood, taken on day 0 of AZD1222 vaccination. The receptors here all came from an adult in good health.

The chain couples TRBV6-5 to TRBJ2-7; D possibly corresponds to TRBD1 (6 bases). This CDR3 has 15 residues. The germline V gene has CDR1 MNHEY and CDR2 SVGAGI. Trimming shortened V by 2 bases and J by 4 bases, and 15 bases separated the two germline ends. CDR3 coding DNA: TGTGCCAGCAGTTACAGGGGGTCCTCAGCGTACGAGCAGTACTTC. This translates into CASSYRGSSAYEQYF.

This clone has more than one count but fewer than ten. The chain joins TRBV12-5 to TRBJ2-5; no clear D. Trimming took 2 bases from V and 0 from J, leaving 1 base between them. CDR1 is LGHNT, CDR2 FRNRAP, per germline. This CDR3 contains 12 residues. The CDR3 protein is CASGLNQETQYF. CDR3 in DNA: TGTGCTAGTGGTTTGAACCAAGAGACCCAGTACTTC.

The V gene is TRBV29-1, the J gene TRBJ1-2; the match to TRBD1 covers 7 bases. CDR1 and CDR2 from the germline V gene are SQVTM and ANQGSEA. The CDR3 runs to 14 residues. The V and J ends lost 4 bases and 4 bases, in that order; junction bases with no gene match: 9. CDR3 bases: TGCAGCGTTGCGGAAAGGGGGCAAGGCTATGGCTACACCTTC. This codes for CSVAERGQGYGYTF. Looking up the rest from reference TRBV29-1 and TRBJ1-2 gives the full variable domain: SAVISQKPSRDICQRGTSLTIQCQVDSQVTMMFWYRQQPGQSLTLIATANQGSEATYESGFVIDKFPISRPNLTFSTLTVSNMSPEDSSIYLCSVAERGQGYGYTFGSGTRLTVV.

A few counts support this clone. The DNA of the CDR3 is TGTGCCAGCAGTTACGACGGGGAATACAATGAGCAGTTCTTC. It encodes CASSYDGEYNEQFF. The J gene is TRBJ2-1, the V gene TRBV6-5; D may be TRBD2 (5 bases). This CDR3 is 14 amino acids long. V shed 2 bases and J shed 4 bases, with 9 bases lying between them. Germline V CDR1 and CDR2: MNHEY, SVGAGI.

This chain connects TRBV4-3 to TRBJ1-6, with no clear D. V lost 0 bases to trimming and J lost 7 bases, with 16 bases between them. Germline CDR1 is LGHNA and CDR2 is YSLEER. The CDR3 contains 17 residues. The CDR3 nucleotides are TGCGCCAGCAGCCAAGATGCTCGCGGCACTTCAAATTCACCCCTCCACTTT. Translated: CASSQDARGTSNSPLHF.

The chain carries TRBV10-3 and TRBJ1-2, with D tentatively TRBD1 (6 bases). The germline V gene encodes CDR1 ENHRY and CDR2 SYGVKD. V was trimmed by 9 bases and J by 5 bases, leaving 16 bases between them. The CDR3 is made up of 13 amino acids. CDR3 DNA sequence: TGTGCCATTTCAGGGGACCGCTCGTATGGCTACACCTTC. Encoded protein: CAISGDRSYGYTF.

The V and J genes are TRBV6-1 and TRBJ2-4; D ambiguous. Germline V gene data show CDR1 as MNHNS and CDR2 as SASEGT. The CDR3 length is 15 residues. Trimming removed 1 base at V and 3 bases at J, with 10 bases between. DNA of the CDR3: TGTGCCAGCAGTGAAGGAATTGTGGTCAAAAACATTCAGTACTTC. Its protein product is CASSEGIVVKNIQYF.

The DNA for the CDR3 is TGCGCCAGCAGCCAAGGGGAATGGACTAGCGGGAGGCTTTTAATCCACGAGCAGTACTTC. Encoded protein: CASSQGEWTSGRLLIHEQYF. The chain recombines TRBV4-1 with TRBJ2-7; 14 bases line up with TRBD2. The V gene end was trimmed by 1 base and the J gene end by 5 bases; junction bases not matched to a gene: 16. This CDR3 has 20 amino acids. Germline loops: CDR1 MGHRA, CDR2 YSYEKL.

V gene TRBV5-1 combines with J gene TRBJ1-6; 7 bases align to TRBD1. The CDR3 runs to 15 residues. Trimming took 4 bases from V and 7 from J; bases not matched to a gene: 8. Germline loops: CDR1 SGHRS, CDR2 YFSETQ. CDR3 nucleotides: TGCGCCAGCAGCCGGTCGGGACAGAGCAATTCACCCCTCCACTTT. Its protein is CASSRSGQSNSPLHF.

The CDR3 DNA reads TGTGCCAGCAGCTTAAGTGGGGGCACTGAAGCTTTCTTT. It codes for CASSLSGGTEAFF. The chain employs TRBV7-3 and TRBJ1-1; TRBD1 is a possible D gene (5 bases). The CDR3 is 13 residues long. CDR1 and CDR2 (germline): SGHTA, FQGTGA. Trimming took 1 base from V and 4 from J, leaving 7 bases between them.

The rearrangement uses TRBV5-1 and TRBJ1-1; D may be TRBD1 (5 bases). In germline, CDR1 is SGHRS, CDR2 YFSETQ. CDR3 length: 13 amino acids. Trimming stripped 4 bases from V and 1 base from J, with 8 bases between. The CDR3 is CASSVTENTEAFF. The DNA of the CDR3 is TGCGCCAGCAGCGTGACAGAGAACACTGAAGCTTTCTTT.

The CDR3 nucleotides are TGCAGCGTTGAAGATCGAGGTGGCTCACCTGAAGCTTTCTTT. Translation gives CSVEDRGGSPEAFF. This chain uses TRBV29-1 with TRBJ1-1; D not resolved. V was shortened by 0 bases and J by 6 bases, with 14 bases between the two germline ends. The CDR3 spans 14 residues. CDR1 and CDR2 (germline): SQVTM, ANQGSEA.

This clone was recorded once. The V and J genes are TRBV15 and TRBJ2-2; 9 bases fit TRBD2. V shed 0 bases, J shed 17 bases, and the junction held 10 bases outside the gene matches. CDR1 and CDR2 from the germline V gene are LNHNV and YYDKDF (reference sequence). CDR3 size: 14 residues. The CDR3 DNA reads TGTGCCACCAGCAGAGAGCTAGCGGGGACCCCCCCCTTTTTT. Protein sequence: CATSRELAGTPPFF.

As DNA, the CDR3 is TGTGCCAGCAGCTTAGGCCGCCGGCCCTACGAGCAGTACTTC. It translates to CASSLGRRPYEQYF. V is TRBV7-9 and J is TRBJ2-7; D unclear. Trimming removed 1 base from V and 2 bases from J, with 9 bases in between. Looked up from germline, CDR1 is SEHNR and CDR2 is FQNEAQ (reference sequence). CDR3 size: 14 residues.

The gene calls are TRBV14 and TRBJ2-2, with D tentatively TRBD1 (5 bases). Trimming pared 4 bases from V and 0 bases from J, leaving 9 bases between. The CDR3 is 15 residues long. Looked up from germline, CDR1 is SGHDN and CDR2 is FVKESK. CDR3 amino acids: CASSPQATNTGELFF. In DNA, the CDR3 is TGTGCCAGCAGCCCACAGGCGACGAACACCGGGGAGCTGTTTTTT.

The rearrangement joins TRBV5-1 to TRBJ2-1, with 9 bases matching TRBD1. The germline CDR1 and CDR2 sequences are SGHRS and YFSETQ. This CDR3 has 15 amino acids. Losses at the gene ends were 6 bases for V and 0 bases for J; bases not matched to a gene: 4. The CDR3 spells CASMGTGYSYNEQFF. CDR3 bases: TGCGCCAGCATGGGGACAGGGTACTCCTACAATGAGCAGTTCTTC.

The rearrangement links TRBV6-5 to TRBJ2-6; weak D call: TRBD1 (5 bases). The CDR3 is 15 residues long. V lost 6 bases and J lost 0, with 9 bases in between. Germline V gene sequence: CDR1 MNHEY, CDR2 SVGAGI. In DNA form, the CDR3 reads TGTGCCAGCAGGACAGAGAGCTCTGGGGCCAACGTCCTGACTTTC. It is translated as CASRTESSGANVLTF.

This clone was seen a few times. The rearrangement links TRBV20-1 to TRBJ2-1; weak D call: TRBD2 (5 bases). From germline, CDR1 is DFQATT and CDR2 SNEGSKA (reference sequence). Trimming stripped 3 bases from V and 8 bases from J, with 14 bases between. The length of the CDR3 is 13 residues. The CDR3 nucleotides read TGCAGTGCTAGTCGGGCGGGCCTCGATGAGCAGTTCTTC. Its protein product is CSASRAGLDEQFF.

Only a few counts were recorded for this clone. The gene calls are TRBV15 and TRBJ1-4; 7 bases line up with TRBD1. With 0 bases clipped from V and 5 bases from J, the junction kept 3 bases outside the gene matches. CDR3 size: 15 residues. Germline-derived CDR1 and CDR2 are LNHNV and YYDKDF (reference sequence). The CDR3 DNA is TGTGCCACCAGCAGAGAAGCGGGACAGAATGAAAAACTGTTTTTT. Amino acid sequence: CATSREAGQNEKLFF.

V is TRBV7-9 and J is TRBJ1-5; the D is unclear. CDR1 is SEHNR, CDR2 FQNEAQ, per germline (reference sequence). V was trimmed by 4 bases and J by 6 bases, leaving 13 bases between them. The CDR3 consists of 14 residues. The CDR3 reads CASSSREGFQPQHF. The CDR3 region has the DNA TGTGCCAGCAGCTCAAGGGAAGGGTTTCAGCCCCAGCATTTT.

J is TRBJ1-4 and V is TRBV6-1, with 8 positions matching TRBD1. Germline values: CDR1 MNHNS, CDR2 SASEGT. Trimming at V came to 2 bases and at J to 1 base, leaving 9 bases not matched to a gene. This CDR3 is 18 amino acids long. CDR3 protein: CASSEFWQGAGTNEKLFF. For the CDR3, the DNA is TGTGCCAGCAGTGAATTCTGGCAGGGGGCGGGAACTAATGAAAAACTGTTTTTT.

The chain joins TRBV11-2 to TRBJ2-7; no firm D call. This CDR3 region has 13 residues. Germline CDR1 SGHAT, CDR2 FQNNGV. V lost 4 bases to trimming and J lost 2 bases, with 9 bases between them. DNA of the CDR3: TGTGCCAGCAGCTACCAGCAGACCTACGAGCAGTACTTC. This encodes CASSYQQTYEQYF.

This clone has just one count. The chain recombines TRBV24-1 with TRBJ2-2, with D unresolved. Germline V gene data show CDR1 as KGHDR and CDR2 as SFDVKD. V was clipped by 9 bases and J by 3 bases, with 22 bases between them. The CDR3 has 17 residues. DNA for the CDR3: TGTGCCACCGCCCCGGCAGGTCAGGTCGCTTACACCGGGGAGCTGTTTTTT. Its protein product is CATAPAGQVAYTGELFF.

This clone was observed once. The chain uses TRBV29-1 and TRBJ2-5; 15 nucleotides align to TRBD2. Germline trimming cut 5 bases from V and 5 bases from J; bases unmatched to any gene: 3. Germline CDR1 reads SQVTM; CDR2 reads ANQGSEA. The CDR3 extends over 14 amino acids. The CDR3 is CSVPGLAGGETQYF. In DNA form, the CDR3 reads TGCAGCGTTCCGGGACTAGCGGGAGGTGAGACCCAGTACTTC.

The chain is built from TRBV13 and TRBJ1-5; D gene uncertain. V lost 1 base to trimming and J lost 6 bases, with 7 bases between them. The CDR3 extends over 13 amino acids. The germline CDR1 and CDR2 sequences are PRHDT and FYEKMQ (reference sequence). CDR3: CASSLDLGQPQHF. CDR3 nucleotides: TGTGCCAGCAGCTTAGATCTTGGTCAGCCCCAGCATTTT.